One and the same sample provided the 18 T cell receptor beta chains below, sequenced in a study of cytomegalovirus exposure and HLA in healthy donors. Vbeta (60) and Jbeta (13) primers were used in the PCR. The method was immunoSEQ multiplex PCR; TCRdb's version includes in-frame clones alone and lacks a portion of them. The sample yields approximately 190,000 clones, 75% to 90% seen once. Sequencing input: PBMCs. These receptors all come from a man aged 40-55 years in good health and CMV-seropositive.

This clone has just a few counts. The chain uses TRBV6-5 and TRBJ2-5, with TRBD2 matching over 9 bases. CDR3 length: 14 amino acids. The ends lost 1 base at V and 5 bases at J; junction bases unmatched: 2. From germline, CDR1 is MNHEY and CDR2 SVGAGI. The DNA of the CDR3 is TGTGCCAGCAGTTACTTGCGGGGGGGCGAGACCCAGTACTTC. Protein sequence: CASSYLRGGETQYF.

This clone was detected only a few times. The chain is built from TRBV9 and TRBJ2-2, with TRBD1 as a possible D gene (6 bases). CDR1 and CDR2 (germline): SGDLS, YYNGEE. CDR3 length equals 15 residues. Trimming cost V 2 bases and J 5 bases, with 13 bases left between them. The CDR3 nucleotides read TGTGCCAGCAGCGTGGGGACAATTGGTACCGGGGAGCTGTTTTTT. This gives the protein CASSVGTIGTGELFF.

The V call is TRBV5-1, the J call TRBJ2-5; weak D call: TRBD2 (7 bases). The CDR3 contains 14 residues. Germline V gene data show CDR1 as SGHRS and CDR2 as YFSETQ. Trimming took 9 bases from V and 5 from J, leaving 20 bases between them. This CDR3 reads CATGGGGAGETQYF. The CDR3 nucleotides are TGCGCCACCGGAGGAGGGGGGGCCGGGGAGACCCAGTACTTC.

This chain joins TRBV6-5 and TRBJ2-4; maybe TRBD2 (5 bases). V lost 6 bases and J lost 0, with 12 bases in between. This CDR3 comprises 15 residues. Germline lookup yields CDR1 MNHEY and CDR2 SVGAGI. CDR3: CASSSPGVAKNIQYF. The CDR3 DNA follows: TGTGCCAGCAGCTCCCCCGGGGTAGCCAAAAACATTCAGTACTTC.

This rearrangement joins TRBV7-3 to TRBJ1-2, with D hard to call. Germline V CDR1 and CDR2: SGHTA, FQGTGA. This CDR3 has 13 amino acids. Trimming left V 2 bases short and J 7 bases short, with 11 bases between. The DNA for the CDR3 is TGTGCCAGCAGCTTACGGGGAACGGGTGGCTACACCTTC. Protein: CASSLRGTGGYTF.

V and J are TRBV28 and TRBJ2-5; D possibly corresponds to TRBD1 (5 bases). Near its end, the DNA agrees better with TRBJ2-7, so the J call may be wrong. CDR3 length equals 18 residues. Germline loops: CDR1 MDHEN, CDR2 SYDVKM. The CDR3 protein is CASTPSRVGTRGSYEQYF. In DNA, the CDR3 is TGTGCCAGCACCCCCAGCAGGGTCGGCACAAGAGGCTCCTACGAGCAGTACTTC.

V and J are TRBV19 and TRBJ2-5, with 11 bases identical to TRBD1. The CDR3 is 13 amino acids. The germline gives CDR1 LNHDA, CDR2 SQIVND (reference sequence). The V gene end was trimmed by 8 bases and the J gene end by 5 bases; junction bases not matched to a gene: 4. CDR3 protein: CASGQGARETQYF. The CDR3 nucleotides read TGTGCCAGTGGACAGGGGGCGCGGGAGACCCAGTACTTC.

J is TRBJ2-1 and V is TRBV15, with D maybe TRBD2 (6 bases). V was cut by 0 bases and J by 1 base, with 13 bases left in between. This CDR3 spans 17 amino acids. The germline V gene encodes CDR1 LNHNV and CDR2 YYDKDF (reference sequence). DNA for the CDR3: TGTGCCACCAGCAGAGATAAGGGCGGGGTATCCTACAATGAGCAGTTCTTC. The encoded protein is CATSRDKGGVSYNEQFF.

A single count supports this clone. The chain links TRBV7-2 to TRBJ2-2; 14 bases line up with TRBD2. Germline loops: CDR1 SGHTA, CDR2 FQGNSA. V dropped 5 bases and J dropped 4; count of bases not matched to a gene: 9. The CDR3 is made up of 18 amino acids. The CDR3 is CASSRRLAGGRGTGELFF. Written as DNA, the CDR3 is TGTGCCAGCAGCCGACGACTAGCGGGGGGGCGGGGCACCGGGGAGCTGTTTTTT.

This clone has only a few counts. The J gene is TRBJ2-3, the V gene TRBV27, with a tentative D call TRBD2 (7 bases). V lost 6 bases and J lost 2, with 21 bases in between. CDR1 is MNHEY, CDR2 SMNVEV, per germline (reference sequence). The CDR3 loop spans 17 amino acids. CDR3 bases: TGTGCCAGCAGCAACTACCCTATGCGGGGGCACACAGATACGCAGTATTTT. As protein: CASSNYPMRGHTDTQYF.

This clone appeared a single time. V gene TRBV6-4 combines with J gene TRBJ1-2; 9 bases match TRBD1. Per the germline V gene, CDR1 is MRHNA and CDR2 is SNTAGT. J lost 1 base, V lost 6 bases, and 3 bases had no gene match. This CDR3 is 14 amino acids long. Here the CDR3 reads CASRKTGGNYGYTF. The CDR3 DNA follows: TGTGCCAGCAGAAAGACAGGGGGTAACTATGGCTACACCTTC.

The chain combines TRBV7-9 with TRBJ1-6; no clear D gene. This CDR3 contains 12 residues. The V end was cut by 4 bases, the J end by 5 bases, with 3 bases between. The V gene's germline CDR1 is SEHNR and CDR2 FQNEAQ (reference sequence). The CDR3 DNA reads TGTGCCAGCAGCTCAAATAATTCACCCCTCCACTTT. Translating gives CASSSNNSPLHF.

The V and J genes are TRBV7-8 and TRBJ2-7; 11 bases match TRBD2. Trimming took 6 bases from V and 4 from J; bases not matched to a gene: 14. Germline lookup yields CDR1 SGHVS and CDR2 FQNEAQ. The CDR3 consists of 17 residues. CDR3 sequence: CASRPTSGGYGGYEQYF. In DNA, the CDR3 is TGTGCCAGCAGACCTACTAGCGGGGGATACGGAGGGTACGAGCAGTACTTC.

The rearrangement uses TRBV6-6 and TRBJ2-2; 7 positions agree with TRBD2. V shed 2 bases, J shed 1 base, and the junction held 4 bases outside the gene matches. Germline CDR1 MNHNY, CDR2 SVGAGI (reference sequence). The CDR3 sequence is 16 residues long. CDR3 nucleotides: TGTGCCAGCAGTTACCTGGGGGGGAAGAACACCGGGGAGCTGTTTTTT. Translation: CASSYLGGKNTGELFF.

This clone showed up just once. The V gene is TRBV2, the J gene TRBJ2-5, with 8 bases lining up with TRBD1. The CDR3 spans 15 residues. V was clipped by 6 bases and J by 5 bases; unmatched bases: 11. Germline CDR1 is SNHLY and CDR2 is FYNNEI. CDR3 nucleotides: TGTGCCAGCAGAAAGACAGGGGTGGGAGGTGAGACCCAGTACTTC. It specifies CASRKTGVGGETQYF.

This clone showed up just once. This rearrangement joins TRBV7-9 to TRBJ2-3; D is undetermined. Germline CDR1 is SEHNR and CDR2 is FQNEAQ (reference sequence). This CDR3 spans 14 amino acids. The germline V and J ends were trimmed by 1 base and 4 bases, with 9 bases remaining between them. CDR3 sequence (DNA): TGTGCCAGCAGCTTAGGATACAGCCCAGATACGCAGTATTTT. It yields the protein CASSLGYSPDTQYF.

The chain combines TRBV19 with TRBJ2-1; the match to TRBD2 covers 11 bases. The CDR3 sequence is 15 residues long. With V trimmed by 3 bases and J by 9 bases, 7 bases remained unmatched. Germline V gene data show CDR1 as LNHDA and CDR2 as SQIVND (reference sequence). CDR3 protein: CASSIVLAGGGEQFF. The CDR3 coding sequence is TGTGCCAGTAGTATTGTCCTAGCGGGGGGCGGTGAGCAGTTCTTC.

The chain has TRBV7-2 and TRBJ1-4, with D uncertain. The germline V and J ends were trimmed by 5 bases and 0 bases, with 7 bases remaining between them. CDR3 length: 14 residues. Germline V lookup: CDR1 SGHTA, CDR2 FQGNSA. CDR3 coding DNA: TGTGCCAGCAGCCCTTCTGCAACTAATGAAAAACTGTTTTTT. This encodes CASSPSATNEKLFF.